Listed here are 11 T cell receptor beta chains from one sample, sequenced in a study of T cell responses to AZD1222 COVID-19 vaccine. The method was immunoSEQ multiplex PCR; TCRdb's version includes in-frame clones alone and lacks a portion of them. The table records tens of thousands of clones, around 85% of them present only once. The material sequenced was peripheral blood, taken on day 0 of AZD1222 vaccination. The source of these receptors is an adult in good health.

This clone came up once. This chain uses TRBV30 with TRBJ2-1, with D perhaps assigned TRBD1 or TRBD2 (5 bases each). CDR3 size: 15 residues. CDR1 is GTSNPN, CDR2 SVGIG, per germline (reference sequence). Trimming left V 2 bases short and J 7 bases short, with 18 bases between. The CDR3 reads CAWSIRGVLANEQFF. In nucleotides, the CDR3 is TGTGCCTGGAGTATAAGGGGAGTGCTTGCGAATGAGCAGTTCTTC.

The V call is TRBV19, the J call TRBJ2-7, with D perhaps TRBD2 (5 bases). Germline V gives CDR1 LNHDA, CDR2 SQIVND (reference sequence). The CDR3 has 15 amino acids. Trimming pared 2 bases from V and 3 bases from J, leaving 14 bases between. In DNA, the CDR3 is TGTGCCAGTAGTATAAACTCTGGGAGCGGCTACGAGCAGTACTTC. It is translated as CASSINSGSGYEQYF.

The V and J genes are TRBV7-9 and TRBJ2-3; D gene uncertain. The CDR3 totals 13 residues. The germline CDR1 and CDR2 sequences are SEHNR and FQNEAQ (reference sequence). V was trimmed by 5 bases and J by 2 bases, leaving 8 bases between them. The CDR3 nucleotides read TGTGCCAGCAGCCGGCGTGACACAGATACGCAGTATTTT. This gives the protein CASSRRDTDTQYF.

The V call is TRBV7-9, the J call TRBJ1-6; 8 bases line up with TRBD1. CDR1 SEHNR and CDR2 FQNEAQ come from the germline V gene (reference sequence). The trim removed 1 base at V and 5 bases at J, leaving 7 bases unmatched. This CDR3 region has 17 residues. This CDR3 reads CASSLVTGTGDNSPLHF. CDR3 nucleotide sequence: TGTGCCAGCAGCTTAGTTACCGGGACAGGAGATAATTCACCCCTCCACTTT.

The chain recombines TRBV5-4 with TRBJ2-1; weak D call: TRBD2 (6 bases). CDR1 SGHNT and CDR2 YYREEE come from the germline V gene (reference sequence). This CDR3 is 14 amino acids long. V was shortened by 4 bases and J by 6 bases, with 14 bases between the two germline ends. In nucleotides, the CDR3 is TGTGCCAGCAGCCCGATGCGGGGAGGCAATGAGCAGTTCTTC. Its protein is CASSPMRGGNEQFF. The whole variable domain, remainder taken from reference TRBV5-4 and TRBJ2-1, is ETGVTQSPTHLIKTRGQQVTLRCSSQSGHNTVSWYQQALGQGPQFIFQYYREEENGRGNFPPRFSGLQFPNYSSELNVNALELDDSALYLCASSPMRGGNEQFFGPGTRLTVL.

The rearrangement links TRBV27 to TRBJ2-5, with 7 bases identical to TRBD2. The V gene end was trimmed by 2 bases and the J gene end by 1 base; junction bases not matched to a gene: 7. From germline, CDR1 is MNHEY and CDR2 SMNVEV (reference sequence). The CDR3 extends over 16 amino acids. As DNA, the CDR3 is TGTGCCAGCAGTTTACGAGCGGGAACCGTCCAAGAGACCCAGTACTTC. It yields the protein CASSLRAGTVQETQYF.

The V and J genes are TRBV6-1 and TRBJ2-5; 11 bases fit TRBD1. The CDR3 runs to 16 residues. Germline V CDR1 and CDR2: MNHNS, SASEGT. The ends lost 3 bases at V and 1 base at J; junction bases unmatched: 4. CDR3 DNA: TGTGCCAGCAGTGACTTGGGACAGGGGGGCCAAGAGACCCAGTACTTC. It specifies CASSDLGQGGQETQYF.

The chain employs TRBV5-4 and TRBJ2-2; 13 bases align to TRBD2. The V and J ends lost 3 bases and 5 bases, in that order; junction bases with no gene match: 7. Germline CDR1 reads SGHNT; CDR2 reads YYREEE (reference sequence). The length of the CDR3 is 17 residues. CDR3 protein: CASSSRLAGGGTGELFF. The DNA for the CDR3 is TGTGCCAGCAGCTCGAGACTAGCGGGGGGCGGTACCGGGGAGCTGTTTTTT.

This clone appeared once. V usage is TRBV28 and J usage is TRBJ1-1; D ambiguous. Germline CDR1 is MDHEN and CDR2 is SYDVKM. The CDR3 runs 14 residues. Trimming stripped 5 bases from V and 1 base from J, with 11 bases between. CDR3 protein: CASSLPTENTEAFF. DNA for the CDR3: TGTGCCAGCAGTCTACCTACAGAGAACACTGAAGCTTTCTTT.

The chain uses TRBV29-1 and TRBJ2-1; D remains unclear. CDR1 is SQVTM and CDR2 is ANQGSEA in the germline V gene. This CDR3 contains 11 residues. Trimming took off 3 bases at V and 3 bases at J, with 3 bases between the two ends. The CDR3, as DNA: TGCAGCGTTGACAGCTACAATGAGCAGTTCTTC. The encoded protein is CSVDSYNEQFF.

The chain is built from TRBV2 and TRBJ1-2; 8 positions match TRBD1. Germline loops: CDR1 SNHLY, CDR2 FYNNEI. There are 15 residues in the CDR3. V shed 6 bases, J shed 3 bases, and the junction held 9 bases outside the gene matches. DNA for the CDR3: TGTGCCAGCAGCATCAACAGGGGGTACGACTATGGCTACACCTTC. Translated: CASSINRGYDYGYTF.